This is a list of T cell receptor beta chains from one sample in a study of T cells in Graves' hyperthyroidism and ophthalmopathy. TCRdb ran MiXCR on the multiplex PCR reads and lists one entry per CDR3 protein. The table includes hundreds of thousands of distinct CDR3 sequences, around 14% detected once. Material for sequencing was blood. These TCRs come from a young woman with Graves' hyperthyroidism. The CDR3 runs from the conserved cysteine through the conserved F or W. The D gene is left open where the match is weak. Only some rows state a clone size, as once, few, many or a class for expanded clones.

V gene	D gene	J gene	clone size	CDR3 protein	CDR3 DNA
TRBV27	TRBD1	TRBJ2-5	.	CASSQFGQGPPSSPQETQYF	TGTGCCAGCAGTCAATTCGGACAGGGACCACCCAGTTCGCCCCAAGAGACCCAGTACTTC
TRBV19	.	TRBJ1-2	.	CASSAFRGNYGYTF	TGTGCCAGTAGTGCCTTCAGGGGTAACTATGGCTACACCTTC
TRBV15	.	TRBJ1-4	many	CATSSDGGNEKLFF	TGTGCCACCAGCAGCGACGGGGGAAATGAAAAACTGTTTTTT
TRBV2	TRBD1	TRBJ1-2	many	CASSLGQNSGYTF	TGTGCCAGCAGCTTGGGACAGAACTCTGGCTACACCTTC
TRBV30	TRBD1	TRBJ2-7	many	CACQDRAHEQYF	TGTGCCTGTCAAGACAGGGCCCACGAGCAGTACTTC
TRBV6-2/TRBV6-3	TRBD1	TRBJ1-5	.	CASRKGTGGRQPQHF	TGTGCCAGCAGAAAAGGGACAGGGGGCCGTCAGCCCCAGCATTTT
TRBV29-1	.	TRBJ1-5	once	CSVVAGRLGQPQHF	TGCAGCGTTGTGGCAGGGAGGTTAGGTCAGCCCCAGCATTTT
TRBV11-2	.	TRBJ2-3	many	CASSLVARAADTQYF	TGTGCCAGCAGCTTAGTAGCCAGGGCAGCAGATACGCAGTATTTT
TRBV19	.	TRBJ1-2	.	CASSITRGGSNYGYTF	TGTGCCAGTAGTATAACGCGCGGCGGGAGCAACTATGGCTACACCTTC
TRBV29-1	.	TRBJ1-2	many	CSVVPQTSRNYGYTF	TGCAGCGTTGTACCACAAACCTCGAGGAACTATGGCTACACCTTC
TRBV3-1	.	TRBJ2-1	.	CASSQGVSPPTSWEQFF	TGTGCCAGCAGCCAAGGAGTTTCCCCCCCTACAAGTTGGGAGCAGTTCTTC
TRBV3-1	.	TRBJ2-7	many	CASSQKFEQYF	TGTGCCAGCAGCCAAAAGTTCGAGCAGTACTTC
TRBV6-5	.	TRBJ2-1	.	CASSTLMPQGGPGEQFF	TGTGCCAGCAGTACTCTGATGCCCCAAGGGGGACCAGGGGAGCAGTTCTTC
TRBV20-1	TRBD1	TRBJ1-4	.	CSAPPTRDSNEKLFF	TGCAGTGCCCCACCCACCCGGGACAGCAATGAAAAACTGTTTTTT
TRBV2	.	TRBJ2-1	many	CASRDLNTQNEQFF	TGTGCCAGCAGGGACTTAAACACACAGAATGAGCAGTTCTTC
TRBV27	.	TRBJ2-3	.	CASSGFIGLFSTDTQYF	TGTGCCAGCAGCGGTTTTATTGGACTCTTTAGCACAGATACGCAGTATTTT
TRBV9	.	TRBJ2-1	once	CASSSNGEQFF	TGTGCCAGCAGCTCGAACGGGGAGCAGTTCTTC
TRBV11-2	.	TRBJ1-2	.	CASSLTGYGYTF	TGTGCCAGCAGCTTAACCGGGTATGGCTACACCTTC
TRBV30	.	TRBJ2-5	.	CAWGLGRTNQETQYF	TGTGCCTGGGGGCTGGGACGGACGAATCAAGAGACCCAGTACTTC
TRBV19	.	TRBJ2-4	.	CASSIAGAKNIQYF	TGTGCCAGTAGTATAGCGGGGGCCAAAAACATTCAGTACTTC
TRBV28	TRBD2	TRBJ2-7	many	CASSLYGGGYEQYF	TGTGCCAGCAGTTTGTATGGGGGGGGCTACGAGCAGTACTTC
TRBV5-1	.	TRBJ2-1	few	CASSPSEGEFYNEQFF	TGCGCCAGCAGCCCTAGTGAGGGGGAATTTTACAATGAGCAGTTCTTC
TRBV24-1	TRBD1	TRBJ2-7	many	CATSDRTGMYEQYF	TGTGCCACCAGTGATCGGACAGGGATGTACGAGCAGTACTTC
TRBV28	TRBD2	TRBJ2-7	.	CASSPGREGYEQYF	TGTGCCAGCAGTCCTGGAAGGGAGGGCTACGAGCAGTACTTC
TRBV27	TRBD1	TRBJ1-5	many	CASSRWDSYNQPQHF	TGTGCCAGCAGCCGTTGGGACAGCTACAATCAGCCCCAGCATTTT
TRBV12-3/TRBV12-4	TRBD1	TRBJ1-2	.	CASSWTGLGYTF	TGTGCCAGCAGTTGGACAGGGTTGGGCTACACCTTC
TRBV6-2/TRBV6-3	TRBD2	TRBJ2-7	many	CASSPLAGGPGEQYF	TGTGCCAGCAGTCCCCTAGCGGGAGGGCCGGGTGAGCAGTACTTC
TRBV19	.	TRBJ1-2	few	CAARGQGNYGYTF	TGTGCCGCCCGAGGCCAGGGGAACTATGGCTACACCTTC
TRBV28	.	TRBJ1-2	many	CASRLKTQYYGYTF	TGTGCCAGCAGGCTAAAAACACAATACTATGGCTACACCTTC
TRBV5-1	.	TRBJ2-3	few	CASSLVDDTQYF	TGCGCCAGCAGCTTGGTAGATGATACGCAGTATTTT
TRBV7-2	TRBD2	TRBJ2-7	.	CASSLEGAGGVEQYF	TGTGCCAGCAGCTTAGAGGGTGCGGGAGGGGTCGAGCAGTACTTC
TRBV7-9	TRBD1	TRBJ1-2	once	CASSPSYTGDGYTF	TGTGCCAGCAGCCCTTCATATACAGGGGATGGCTACACCTTC